This is a list of T cell receptor beta chains from one sample in a study of T-cell memory formation after mild COVID-19. TCRdb analysed the 5' RACE reads with MiXCR anew, one entry per CDR3 protein. The repertoire holds around 300,000 distinct CDR3 sequences, with roughly 8% as singletons. The specimen sequenced was PBMCs or a T cell subset sorted from them (not recorded which). The receptors shown here come from a man younger than 35 who had mild COVID-19 (a few samples of this study predate the infection). Cell type and time point are not known. CDR3s include the opening cysteine and the closing phenylalanine or tryptophan. A D gene is named only where the DNA matches it firmly. Where a row states a size, it is once, few, many or the class of an expanded clone; other rows omit it.

TRBV29-1	TRBJ2-1	few	NA	TGCAGCGTTCCCACGGGCGCGAGCTCCTACAATGAGCAGTTCTTC	CSVPTGASSYNEQFF
TRBV9	TRBJ2-3	NA	TRBD1	TGTGCCAGCAGCGTGAGTACCGGGACAGGGGTAGCAGATACGCAGTATTTT	CASSVSTGTGVADTQYF
TRBV7-9	TRBJ1-6	many	NA	TGTGCCAGCAGCTTTGGAGGCGGCAGCTCCTATAATTCACCCCTCCACTTT	CASSFGGGSSYNSPLHF
TRBV7-2	TRBJ2-7	many	NA	TGTGCCAGCAGCTTAGATAGGGGGGCGCGTTACGAGCAGTACTTC	CASSLDRGARYEQYF
TRBV4-3	TRBJ2-3	NA	TRBD2	TGCGCCAGCAGCCAAGGTGGACTAGCGGGGGGCACAGATACGCAGTATTTT	CASSQGGLAGGTDTQYF
TRBV4-1	TRBJ2-5	NA	TRBD2	TGCGCCAGTGGCGGGGGGGCTGGGGGGACCCAGTACTTC	CASGGGAGGTQYF
TRBV11-1	TRBJ2-7	few	TRBD2	TGTGCCAGCAGCTTATCTCACGGGACTAGCTATCGCGAGCAGTACTTC	CASSLSHGTSYREQYF
TRBV28	TRBJ1-5	few	TRBD1	TGTGCCAGCAGTCCTCCCCAGGGGGCGGGTCAGCCCCAGCATTTT	CASSPPQGAGQPQHF
TRBV20-1	TRBJ2-1	few	NA	TGCAGCCACCCGAGAGGGGGGGGCCGAGATGAGCAGTTCTTC	CSHPRGGGRDEQFF
TRBV5-6	TRBJ1-6	few	TRBD1	TGTGCCAGCAGCCCCTACAGGGGGCGGTCCTATAATTCACCCCTCCACTTT	CASSPYRGRSYNSPLHF
TRBV29-1	TRBJ1-1	few	NA	TGCAGCGTTGGTAGCAGGATGGGGGGGAACACTGAAGCTTTCTTT	CSVGSRMGGNTEAFF
TRBV18	TRBJ2-1	NA	NA	TGTGCCAGCTCACCAGTGGGACCCTACAATGAGCAGTTCTTC	CASSPVGPYNEQFF
TRBV5-1	TRBJ1-6	NA	TRBD1	TGCGCCAGCAGCACAGGACAGGGGAATTCACCCCTCCACTTT	CASSTGQGNSPLHF
TRBV7-9	TRBJ2-6	many	TRBD1	TGTGCCAGCAGCCTTAGAGCGGTTACGAGGGGGCGCTCTGGGGCCAACGTCCTGACTTTC	CASSLRAVTRGRSGANVLTF
TRBV11-2	TRBJ1-1	NA	NA	TGTGCCAGCAGCTTAGCTAGGGGCACTGAAGCTTTCTTT	CASSLARGTEAFF
TRBV27	TRBJ1-1	many	TRBD1	TGTGCCAGCAGTTTACGGGACAGGGGGATGCCTGAAGCTTTCTTT	CASSLRDRGMPEAFF
TRBV20-1	TRBJ2-5	few	NA	TGCAGTGCTAGCCTCCAAGAGACCCAGTACTTC	CSASLQETQYF